The T cell receptor beta chain under discussion was sequenced for a study of cytomegalovirus exposure and HLA in healthy donors. Study information: When fewer than 500 donors were genotyped, roughly four fifths of them were found to fall in the Caucasian-associated ancestry cluster. Study observations and caveats: Presence/absence analyses took donor sequencing depth as roughly uniform. Through in vitro validation, a few CMV-associated chains were shown to be specific for CMV antigens.

Vbeta (60) and Jbeta (13) primers were used in the PCR. Only in-frame clones appear in the TCRdb table, and some are missing; sequencing was by immunoSEQ multiplex PCR. The sample holds over 75,000 clones. J was trimmed by 4 bases and V by 1 base; bases with no gene match: 3. The CDR3 runs 14 residues. Germline V gene lookup returns CDR1 SQVTM and CDR2 ANQGSEA. Details on this clone: Its antigen is unidentified.

The chain employs TRBV29-1 and TRBJ2-1; 8 nucleotides line up with TRBD2. The source material was PBMCs. This TCR derives from a girl aged 10 to 17 in good health and CMV-seropositive. The CDR3 bases are TGCAGCGTTGAAGCGGGGGGGCCTTACAATGAGCAGTTCTTC. Its protein is CSVEAGGPYNEQFF.